Listed here is a single T cell receptor (beta chain). TCRdb keeps only in-frame clones here, not all; method: immunoSEQ multiplex PCR. Seen here are about 240,000 clones, about 79% observed once, and the top ten hold 9.6%. These data belong to a study of blood T cell repertoires in COVID-19. The sequencing sample was made of peripheral blood. The sequence derives from a woman aged 80 or over with acute or convalescent COVID-19.

DNA for the CDR3: TGCGCCAGCAGCTTGGATAGTGCAGGGGGCGCGGAGCTGTTTTTT. Translation gives CASSLDSAGGAELFF. The chain combines TRBV5-1 with TRBJ2-2, with 8 bases lining up with TRBD1. V lost 0 bases to trimming and J lost 10 bases; unmatched junction nucleotides: 8. The CDR3 runs to 15 residues. Germline loops: CDR1 SGHRS, CDR2 YFSETQ.